These T cell receptor beta chains were read from a single sample in a study of early T cells in non-severe SARS-CoV-2 infection. Each CDR3 protein is one row after TCRdb ran MiXCR on the 5' RACE reads. The sample holds approximately 99,000 distinct CDR3 sequences, about 12% seen once. The sample taken for sequencing was whole blood. The receptor source for this set is an adult who was a healthcare worker with PCR-confirmed SARS-CoV-2 infection or an uninfected control (not recorded which). The CDR3 runs from the conserved cysteine through the conserved F or W. A D gene is named only where the DNA matches it firmly. A row's size may be missing; if present it is once, few, many or a size class.

cdr3_nt cdr3_aa clone_size cdr3_length j_call d_call v_call
TGTGCCAGCACTGCCGCAGATACGCAGTATTTT CASTAADTQYF NA 11 TRBJ2-3 NA TRBV28
TGTGCCACGGGACAGGGGGCTTCCCTGGATGAGCAGTTCTTC CATGQGASLDEQFF NA 14 TRBJ2-1 TRBD1 TRBV27
TGTGCCAGCAGCGTAGAGGGGCGCGAGGCTAATGAAAAACTGTTTTTT CASSVEGREANEKLFF NA 16 TRBJ1-4 NA TRBV9
TGCGCCAGCAGCTCCCAGAGGGAGACCCAGTACTTC CASSSQRETQYF NA 12 TRBJ2-5 NA TRBV5-1
TGCAGCGTTGAAGTACAGAACACCGGGGAGCTGTTTTTT CSVEVQNTGELFF few 13 TRBJ2-2 NA TRBV29-1
TGTGCCAGCAGTGTTCTAGCGGGGGGCCCTAACAATGAGCAGTTCTTC CASSVLAGGPNNEQFF many 16 TRBJ2-1 TRBD2 TRBV6-1
TGTGCCAGCAGCCTAGCGGGAGTAGGCACCGGGGAGCTGTTTTTT CASSLAGVGTGELFF many 15 TRBJ2-2 TRBD2 TRBV3-1
TGTGCCAGCAGCCCAGGTTCAGGGTTTGAAGTTTTCTTT CASSPGSGFEVFF many 13 TRBJ1-1 NA TRBV5-5
TGTGCCAGCAGTTTGGGGACAGGGAACACTGAAGCTTTCTTT CASSLGTGNTEAFF many 14 TRBJ1-1 TRBD1 TRBV28
TGCGCCAGCAGCTTCCAGGGTGGTCCTGAAGCTTTCTTT CASSFQGGPEAFF many 13 TRBJ1-1 NA TRBV5-1
TGCAGTGCGAGAAGTCCAGGGGGCGGGCTAGAGGCCGGGGAGCTGTTTTTT CSARSPGGGLEAGELFF NA 17 TRBJ2-2 TRBD1 TRBV20-1
TGCAGTGCTAGCGGGGGGGCCGCCTACAATGAGCAGTTCTTC CSASGGAAYNEQFF few 14 TRBJ2-1 TRBD2 TRBV20-1
TGCGCCAGCAGCGAGGGTCCCCGTAATTCACCCCTCCACTTT CASSEGPRNSPLHF NA 14 TRBJ1-6 NA TRBV5-1
TGTGCCAGCAGCATCAACTTAGGTGGTCACTCAGATACGCAGTATTTT CASSINLGGHSDTQYF NA 16 TRBJ2-3 NA TRBV12-3/TRBV12-4
TGTGCCAGCAGTTCTACAGGGGGCCACGGGGAGCTGTTTTTT CASSSTGGHGELFF many 14 TRBJ2-2 TRBD1 TRBV12-3/TRBV12-4
TGCGCCAGCAGCTTGGGCAGGCCTCCCTCCGGCTACACCTTC CASSLGRPPSGYTF NA 14 TRBJ1-2 NA TRBV5-1
TGTGCCAGCAGCTTAACAGGGCTGGGTGCGAACATTCAGTACTTC CASSLTGLGANIQYF few 15 TRBJ2-4 NA TRBV7-9
TGCGCCAGCAGCCCCATGGGGGGGAGGGCCTATGGAGAGACCCAGTACTTC CASSPMGGRAYGETQYF few 17 TRBJ2-5 TRBD2 TRBV5-1
TGTGCCAGCAGCTCCGAAACTTCCCCCGCGGGGGCGAATTCACCCCTCCACTTT CASSSETSPAGANSPLHF few 18 TRBJ1-6 NA TRBV7-6
TGTGCCAGCAGCCCTAACACAGGGGGCAGCACAGATACGCAGTATTTT CASSPNTGGSTDTQYF medium-sized 16 TRBJ2-3 TRBD1 TRBV7-9
TGTGCCAGCAGTTTAAAGGTCACTACCGGGGAGCTGTTTTTT CASSLKVTTGELFF NA 14 TRBJ2-2 NA TRBV12-3/TRBV12-4
TGTGCCAGCAGTTACTCCAGCCGAACGGACTGGGAAAAACTGTTTTTT CASSYSSRTDWEKLFF few 16 TRBJ1-4 NA TRBV6-5
TGTGCCAGCAGGGGGGTAGCGGGAGGGCCGGGTTCTGAGCAGTTCTTC CASRGVAGGPGSEQFF few 16 TRBJ2-1 TRBD2 TRBV12-3/TRBV12-4
TGTGCCAGTAGTGGCCGGGACAGGGTCTACGAGCAGTACTTC CASSGRDRVYEQYF NA 14 TRBJ2-7 TRBD1 TRBV19
TGCAGTGCTAGAGTCGACATTCAGTACTTC CSARVDIQYF few 10 TRBJ2-4 NA TRBV20-1